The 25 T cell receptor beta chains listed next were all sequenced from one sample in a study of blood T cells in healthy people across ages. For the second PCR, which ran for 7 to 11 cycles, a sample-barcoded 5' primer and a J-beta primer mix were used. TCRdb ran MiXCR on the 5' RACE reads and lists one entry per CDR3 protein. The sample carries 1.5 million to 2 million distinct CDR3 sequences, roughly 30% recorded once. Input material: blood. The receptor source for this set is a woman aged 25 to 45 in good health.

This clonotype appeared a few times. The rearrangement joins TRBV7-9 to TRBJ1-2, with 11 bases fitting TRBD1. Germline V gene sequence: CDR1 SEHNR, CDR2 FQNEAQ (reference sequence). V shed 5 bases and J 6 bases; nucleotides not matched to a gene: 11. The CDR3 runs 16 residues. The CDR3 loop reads CASSVRGGTGGHGYTF. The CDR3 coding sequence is TGTGCCAGCAGCGTCCGCGGAGGGACAGGGGGACATGGCTACACCTTC.

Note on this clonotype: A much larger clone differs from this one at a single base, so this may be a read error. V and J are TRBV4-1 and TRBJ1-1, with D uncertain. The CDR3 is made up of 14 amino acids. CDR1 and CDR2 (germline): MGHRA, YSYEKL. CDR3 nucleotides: TGCGCCAGCAGCCAAGAGCTACTGAACACTGAAACTTTCTTT. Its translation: CASSQELLNTETFF.

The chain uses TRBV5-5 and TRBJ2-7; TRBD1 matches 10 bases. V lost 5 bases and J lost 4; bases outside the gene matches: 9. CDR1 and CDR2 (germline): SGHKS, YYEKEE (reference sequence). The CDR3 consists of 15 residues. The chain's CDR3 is CASSYGQGVGYEQYF. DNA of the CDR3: TGTGCCAGCAGTTATGGACAGGGGGTCGGTTACGAGCAGTACTTC.

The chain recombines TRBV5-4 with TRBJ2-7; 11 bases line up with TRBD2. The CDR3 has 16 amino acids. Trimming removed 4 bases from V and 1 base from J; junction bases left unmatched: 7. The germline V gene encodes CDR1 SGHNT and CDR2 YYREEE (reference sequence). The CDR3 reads CASSVSGGALSYEQYF. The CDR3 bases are TGTGCCAGCAGCGTTAGCGGGGGGGCACTGTCCTACGAGCAGTACTTC.

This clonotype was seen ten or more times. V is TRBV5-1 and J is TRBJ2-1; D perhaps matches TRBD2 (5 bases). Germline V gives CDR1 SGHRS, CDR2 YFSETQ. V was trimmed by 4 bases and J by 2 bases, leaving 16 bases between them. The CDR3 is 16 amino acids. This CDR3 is CASSLTGLNTYNEQFF. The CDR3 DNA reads TGCGCCAGCAGCCTGACTGGACTGAATACCTACAATGAGCAGTTCTTC.

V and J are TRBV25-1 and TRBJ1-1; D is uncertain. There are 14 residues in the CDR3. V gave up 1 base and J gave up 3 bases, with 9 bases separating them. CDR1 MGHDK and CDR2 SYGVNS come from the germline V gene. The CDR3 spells CASSELGGYTEAFF. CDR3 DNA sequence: TGTGCCAGCAGTGAATTGGGTGGGTACACTGAAGCTTTCTTT.

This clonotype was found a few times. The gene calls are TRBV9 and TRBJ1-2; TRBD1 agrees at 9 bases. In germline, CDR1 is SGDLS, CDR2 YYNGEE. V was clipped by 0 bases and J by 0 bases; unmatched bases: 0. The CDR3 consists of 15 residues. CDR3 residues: CASSVGTGANYGYTF. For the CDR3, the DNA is TGTGCCAGCAGCGTAGGGACAGGGGCTAACTATGGCTACACCTTC.

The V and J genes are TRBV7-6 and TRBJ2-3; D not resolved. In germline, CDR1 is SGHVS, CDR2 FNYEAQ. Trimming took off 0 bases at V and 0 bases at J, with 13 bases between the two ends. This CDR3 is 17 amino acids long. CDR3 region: CASSLAWKDLSTDTQYF. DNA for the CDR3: TGTGCCAGCAGCTTAGCTTGGAAGGACCTTAGCACAGATACGCAGTATTTT.

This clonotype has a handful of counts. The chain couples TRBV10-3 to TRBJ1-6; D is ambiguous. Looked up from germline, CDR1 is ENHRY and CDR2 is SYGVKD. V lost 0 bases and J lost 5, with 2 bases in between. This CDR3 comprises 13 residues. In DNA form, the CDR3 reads TGTGCCATCAGTGAGTCGAATAATTCACCCCTCCACTTT. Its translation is CAISESNNSPLHF.

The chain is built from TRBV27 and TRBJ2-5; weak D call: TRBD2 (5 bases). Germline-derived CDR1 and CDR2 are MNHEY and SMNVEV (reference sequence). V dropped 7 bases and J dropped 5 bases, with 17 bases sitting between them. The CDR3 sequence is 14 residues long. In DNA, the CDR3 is TGTGCCAGCAAGTTACGTGGCGGGTTGGAGACCCAGTACTTC. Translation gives CASKLRGGLETQYF.

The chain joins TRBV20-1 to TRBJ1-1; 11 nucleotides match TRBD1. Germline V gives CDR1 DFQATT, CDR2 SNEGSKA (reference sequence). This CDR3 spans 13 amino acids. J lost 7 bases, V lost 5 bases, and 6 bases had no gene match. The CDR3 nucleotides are TGCAGTGCTGCGGGACAGGGGGGAATTGAAGCTTTCTTT. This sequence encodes CSAAGQGGIEAFF.

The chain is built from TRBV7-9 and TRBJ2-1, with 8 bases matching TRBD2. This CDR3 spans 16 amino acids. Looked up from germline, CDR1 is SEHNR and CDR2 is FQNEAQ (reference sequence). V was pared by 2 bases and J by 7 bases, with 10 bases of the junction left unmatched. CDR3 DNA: TGTGCCAGCAGCTTAACCCTCGGGGGGGCACGGAATGAGCAGTTCTTC. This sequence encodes CASSLTLGGARNEQFF. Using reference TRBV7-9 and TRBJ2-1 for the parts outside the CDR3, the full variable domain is DTGVSQNPRHKITKRGQNVTFRCDPISEHNRLYWYRQTLGQGPEFLTYFQNEAQLEKSRLLSDRFSAERPKGSFSTLEIQRTEQGDSAMYLCASSLTLGGARNEQFFGPGTRLTVL.

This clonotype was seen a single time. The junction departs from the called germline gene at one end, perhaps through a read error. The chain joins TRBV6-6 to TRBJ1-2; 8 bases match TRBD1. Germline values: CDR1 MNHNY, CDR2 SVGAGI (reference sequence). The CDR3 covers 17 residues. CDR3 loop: CARSYPTGQGSGYGYTF. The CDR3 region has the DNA TGTGCCCGCAGTTACCCCACCGGACAGGGCAGCGGGTATGGCTACACCTTC.

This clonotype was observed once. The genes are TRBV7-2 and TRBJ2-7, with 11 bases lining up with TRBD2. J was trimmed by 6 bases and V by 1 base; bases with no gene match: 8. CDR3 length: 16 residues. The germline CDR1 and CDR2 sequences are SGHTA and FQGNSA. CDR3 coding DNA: TGTGCCAGCAGCTTAGAGCCACTAGCGGGGGCCTGCGAGCAGTACTTC. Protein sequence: CASSLEPLAGACEQYF.

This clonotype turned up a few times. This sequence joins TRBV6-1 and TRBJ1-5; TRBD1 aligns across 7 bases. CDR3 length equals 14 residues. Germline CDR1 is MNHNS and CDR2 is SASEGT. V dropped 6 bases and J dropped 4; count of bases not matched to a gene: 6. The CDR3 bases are TGTGCCAGCAGACCCGACAGGGTGAATCAGCCCCAGCATTTT. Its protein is CASRPDRVNQPQHF.

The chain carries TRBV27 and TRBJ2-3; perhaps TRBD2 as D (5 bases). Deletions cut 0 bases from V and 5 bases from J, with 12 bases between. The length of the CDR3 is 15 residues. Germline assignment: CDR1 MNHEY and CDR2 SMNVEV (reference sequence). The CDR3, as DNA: TGTGCCAGCAGTTTATCAAACGGGAATTTAGATACGCAGTATTTT. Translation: CASSLSNGNLDTQYF.

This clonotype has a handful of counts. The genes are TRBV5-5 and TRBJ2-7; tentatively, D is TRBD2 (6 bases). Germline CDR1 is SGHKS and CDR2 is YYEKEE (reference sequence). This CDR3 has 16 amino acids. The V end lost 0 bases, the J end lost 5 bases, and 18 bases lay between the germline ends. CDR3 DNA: TGTGCCAGCAGCTTGGGGGGCGGGGTTTTTTTCGACGAGCAGTACTTC. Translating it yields CASSLGGGVFFDEQYF.

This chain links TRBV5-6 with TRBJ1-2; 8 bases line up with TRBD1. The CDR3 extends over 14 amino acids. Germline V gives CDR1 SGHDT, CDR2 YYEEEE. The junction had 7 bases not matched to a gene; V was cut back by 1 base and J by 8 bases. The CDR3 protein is CASSLWGTGSGYTF. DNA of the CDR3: TGTGCCAGCAGCTTGTGGGGGACAGGTAGCGGCTACACCTTC.

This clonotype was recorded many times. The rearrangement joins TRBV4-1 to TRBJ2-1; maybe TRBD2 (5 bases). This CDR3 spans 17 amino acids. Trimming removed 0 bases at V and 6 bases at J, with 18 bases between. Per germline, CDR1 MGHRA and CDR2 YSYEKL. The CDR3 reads CASSQDLAVAHANEQFF. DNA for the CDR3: TGCGCCAGCAGCCAAGACCTAGCTGTGGCCCACGCCAATGAGCAGTTCTTC.

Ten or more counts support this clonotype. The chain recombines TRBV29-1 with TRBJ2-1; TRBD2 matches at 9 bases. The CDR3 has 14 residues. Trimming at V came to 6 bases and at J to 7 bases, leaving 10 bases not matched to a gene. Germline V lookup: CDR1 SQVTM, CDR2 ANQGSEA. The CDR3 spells CSVGRTSEINEQFF. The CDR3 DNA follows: TGCAGCGTGGGGAGGACTAGCGAGATAAATGAGCAGTTCTTC.

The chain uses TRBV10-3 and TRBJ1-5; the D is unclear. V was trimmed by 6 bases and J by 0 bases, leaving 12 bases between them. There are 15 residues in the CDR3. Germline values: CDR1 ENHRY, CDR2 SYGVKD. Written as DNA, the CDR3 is TGTGCCATCAGCGAGGTACCGACTAGCAATCAGCCCCAGCATTTT. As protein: CAISEVPTSNQPQHF.

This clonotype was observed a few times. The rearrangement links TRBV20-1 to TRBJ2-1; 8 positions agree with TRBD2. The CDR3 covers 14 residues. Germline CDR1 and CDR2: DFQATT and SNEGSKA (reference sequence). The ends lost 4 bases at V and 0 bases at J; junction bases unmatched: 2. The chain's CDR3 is CSAKRGSSYNEQFF. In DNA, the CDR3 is TGCAGTGCTAAGCGGGGGAGCTCCTACAATGAGCAGTTCTTC.

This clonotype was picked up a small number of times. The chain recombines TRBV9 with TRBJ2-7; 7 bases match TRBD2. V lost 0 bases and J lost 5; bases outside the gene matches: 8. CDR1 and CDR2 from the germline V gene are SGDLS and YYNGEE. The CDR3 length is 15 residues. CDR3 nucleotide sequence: TGTGCCAGCAGCGTAGGAGGAGCGGGACTCCACGAGCAGTACTTC. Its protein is CASSVGGAGLHEQYF. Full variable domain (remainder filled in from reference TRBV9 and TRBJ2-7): DSGVTQTPKHLITATGQRVTLRCSPRSGDLSVYWYQQSLDQGLQFLIQYYNGEERAKGNILERFSAQQFPDLHSELNLSSLELGDSALYFCASSVGGAGLHEQYFGPGTRLTVT.

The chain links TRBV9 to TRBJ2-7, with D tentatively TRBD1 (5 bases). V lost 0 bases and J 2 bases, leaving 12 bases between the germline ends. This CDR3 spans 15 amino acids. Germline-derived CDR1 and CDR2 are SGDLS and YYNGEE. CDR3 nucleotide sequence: TGTGCCAGCAGCGTAGAGGGTTCAGGGCCCTACGAGCAGTACTTC. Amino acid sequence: CASSVEGSGPYEQYF.

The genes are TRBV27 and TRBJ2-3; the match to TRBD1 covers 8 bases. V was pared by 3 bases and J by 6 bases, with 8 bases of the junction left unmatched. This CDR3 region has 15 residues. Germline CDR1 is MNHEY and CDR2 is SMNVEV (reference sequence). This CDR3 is CASSLVGTGGDTQYF. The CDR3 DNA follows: TGTGCCAGCAGTTTGGTCGGAACAGGGGGTGATACGCAGTATTTT.